The 32 T cell receptor beta chains given below trace back to one sample, sequenced in a study of identical twins. Each CDR3 protein gets one entry after TCRdb re-called the 5' RACE reads with MiXCR. This repertoire shows 520,000 or so distinct CDR3 sequences, 22% found once; its top ten account for under 0.95%. In addition, the sample was reused for a study of T cells expressing NK-cell markers.

Source material: CD4+ T cells sorted from blood. These receptors were obtained from a woman aged 18 to 35 in good health.

The chain joins TRBV10-3 to TRBJ2-5; 10 nucleotides agree with TRBD1. Germline V lookup: CDR1 ENHRY, CDR2 SYGVKD. CDR3 size: 15 residues. J was trimmed by 3 bases and V by 5 bases; bases with no gene match: 6. The CDR3 spells CAISPGTGVEETQYF. The CDR3 DNA reads as TGTGCCATCAGTCCCGGGACAGGGGTAGAAGAGACCCAGTACTTC.

This clonotype turned up a few times. The chain carries TRBV15 and TRBJ2-3; D may correspond to TRBD1 or TRBD2 (5 bases each). Germline V gene lookup returns CDR1 LNHNV and CDR2 YYDKDF (reference sequence). V shed 0 bases and J shed 1 base, with 14 bases lying between them. The CDR3 spans 17 residues. The CDR3 spells CATSRDSRDEGTDTQYF. Here the CDR3 DNA reads TGTGCCACCAGCAGAGATTCTCGGGACGAAGGCACAGATACGCAGTATTTT. Full variable domain (remainder filled in from reference TRBV15 and TRBJ2-3): DAMVIQNPRYQVTQFGKPVTLSCSQTLNHNVMYWYQQKSSQAPKLLFHYYDKDFNNEADTPDNFQSRRPNTSFCFLDIRSPGLGDTAMYLCATSRDSRDEGTDTQYFGPGTRLTVL.

Only a few counts were recorded for this clonotype. This chain joins TRBV9 and TRBJ1-2; possible D gene TRBD1, 5 bases. CDR1 and CDR2 (germline): SGDLS, YYNGEE. The CDR3 has 18 amino acids. V was trimmed by 2 bases and J by 7 bases, leaving 27 bases between them. The CDR3 is CASSVGTQRGEGTTGYTF. Here the CDR3 DNA reads TGTGCCAGCAGCGTCGGGACTCAAAGGGGAGAGGGGACTACTGGCTACACCTTC.

This clonotype showed up many times. V is TRBV29-1 and J is TRBJ2-1, with D unclear. The germline V gene has CDR1 SQVTM and CDR2 ANQGSEA. V gave up 4 bases and J gave up 5 bases, with 9 bases separating them. The CDR3 length is 12 residues. The CDR3 reads CSVVKGNNEQFF. CDR3 nucleotide sequence: TGCAGCGTTGTAAAGGGAAACAATGAGCAGTTCTTC.

This clonotype was seen only a few times. This chain connects TRBV12-3 or TRBV12-4 to TRBJ1-6; TRBD1 might be the D (5 bases). V was cut by 1 base and J by 10 bases, with 8 bases left in between. The CDR3 is 13 amino acids. CDR3 DNA: TGTGCCAGCAGTTTAGGGGGGGAATCACCCCTCCACTTT. Translating gives CASSLGGESPLHF.

The chain combines TRBV24-1 with TRBJ2-2, with 10 positions matching TRBD1. Germline V CDR1 and CDR2: KGHDR, SFDVKD. CDR3 length equals 16 residues. Germline trimming cut 10 bases from V and 2 bases from J; bases unmatched to any gene: 9. The DNA for the CDR3 is TGTGCCACTCGAGCCGGGACAGGGGCCAACACCGGGGAGCTGTTTTTT. Its protein product is CATRAGTGANTGELFF.

The CDR3 region has the DNA TGTGCCAGCAGCTTAAATATGGGACAGGGAGGCACCGGGGAGCTGTTTTTT. The encoded protein is CASSLNMGQGGTGELFF. J is TRBJ2-2 and V is TRBV11-2; 9 bases are a match to TRBD1. J lost 4 bases, V lost 2 bases, and 8 bases had no gene match. There are 17 residues in the CDR3. Germline V lookup: CDR1 SGHAT, CDR2 FQNNGV.

This clonotype was found a few times. The rearrangement links TRBV6-1 to TRBJ2-7, with a weak D call TRBD1 (5 bases). The CDR3 sequence is 14 residues long. The germline V gene has CDR1 MNHNS and CDR2 SASEGT. Trimming pared 6 bases from V and 2 bases from J, leaving 14 bases between. The CDR3: CASRFDSGTYEQYF. Written as DNA, the CDR3 is TGTGCCAGCAGATTCGACAGTGGGACCTACGAGCAGTACTTC.

The chain uses TRBV3-1 and TRBJ2-2; D may be TRBD2 (5 bases). The germline V and J ends were trimmed by 2 bases and 6 bases, with 10 bases remaining between them. This CDR3 is built from 14 residues. Germline CDR1 and CDR2: LGHDT and YNNKEL (reference sequence). CDR3 protein: CASSQPGLSGELFF. The CDR3 nucleotides are TGTGCCAGCAGCCAACCCGGACTCTCCGGGGAGCTGTTTTTT.

This clonotype has just a few counts. The chain employs TRBV6-1 and TRBJ1-5; D is uncertain. The CDR3 runs 13 residues. V lost 7 bases and J 6 bases, leaving 13 bases between the germline ends. Germline CDR1 MNHNS, CDR2 SASEGT. CDR3 in amino acids: CASTAVVGQPQHF. CDR3 nucleotides: TGTGCCAGCACCGCTGTCGTAGGTCAGCCCCAGCATTTT.

The V gene is TRBV28, the J gene TRBJ1-2; TRBD1 agrees at 7 bases. J was trimmed by 2 bases and V by 5 bases; bases with no gene match: 11. This CDR3 contains 16 residues. Germline lookup yields CDR1 MDHEN and CDR2 SYDVKM. CDR3 DNA sequence: TGTGCCAGCAGTCCCGGACAGGTCGGGAAAAACTATGGCTACACCTTC. As protein: CASSPGQVGKNYGYTF.

This clonotype was seen ten or more times. The gene calls are TRBV4-3 and TRBJ1-2; D is unclear. The CDR3 totals 16 residues. Trimming took off 0 bases at V and 1 base at J, with 12 bases between the two ends. The V gene's germline CDR1 is LGHNA and CDR2 YSLEER. The CDR3 coding sequence is TGCGCCAGCAGCCAAGATGAAGCAGGTTTTAACTATGGCTACACCTTC. Translated, it gives CASSQDEAGFNYGYTF.

The chain recombines TRBV29-1 with TRBJ1-1, with TRBD1 matching 8 bases. Per the germline V gene, CDR1 is SQVTM and CDR2 is ANQGSEA. CDR3 length: 12 residues. V trimming: 7 bases; J trimming: 5 bases; junction bases outside the gene matches: 6. The CDR3 nucleotides are TGCAGCGGAACAGGGGGATCGACTGAAGCTTTCTTT. This translates into CSGTGGSTEAFF.

The chain couples TRBV15 to TRBJ2-3; 9 bases are a match to TRBD2. This CDR3 has 14 amino acids. Per germline, CDR1 LNHNV and CDR2 YYDKDF (reference sequence). J gave up 4 bases and V 7 bases, and 6 bases lay outside the gene matches. CDR3 in amino acids: CATTGRGGADTQYF. CDR3 sequence (DNA): TGTGCCACCACCGGGCGGGGGGGTGCAGATACGCAGTATTTT.

The CDR3, as DNA: TGTGCCAGCAGCTCGTCCCAAGGGGGGTGGGATACGCAGTATTTT. It yields the protein CASSSSQGGWDTQYF. The chain carries TRBV7-2 and TRBJ2-3; tentatively, D is TRBD1 or TRBD2 (6 bases each). Germline lookup yields CDR1 SGHTA and CDR2 FQGNSA. The CDR3 is made up of 15 amino acids. Deletions cut 4 bases from V and 6 bases from J, with 17 bases between.

This sequence joins TRBV5-1 and TRBJ2-5, with 13 bases aligning to TRBD2. Germline CDR1 reads SGHRS; CDR2 reads YFSETQ. There are 16 residues in the CDR3. After removal of 4 bases from V and 5 bases from J, the junction contained 8 bases not matched to a gene. CDR3 sequence: CASSTRLAGGGETQYF. DNA of the CDR3: TGCGCCAGCAGCACTAGACTAGCGGGAGGAGGTGAGACCCAGTACTTC.

The chain has TRBV12-3 or TRBV12-4 and TRBJ2-7, with D perhaps TRBD1 or TRBD2 (6 bases each). V was pared by 7 bases and J by 5 bases, with 27 bases between. The CDR3 sequence is 17 residues long. The CDR3 loop reads CASTPGRGGLGIHEQYF. The CDR3 DNA follows: TGTGCCAGCACCCCAGGCCGAGGGGGACTGGGGATTCACGAGCAGTACTTC.

The V gene is TRBV24-1, the J gene TRBJ2-1; 8 bases align to TRBD2. The V gene end was trimmed by 5 bases and the J gene end by 4 bases; junction bases not matched to a gene: 6. Germline lookup yields CDR1 KGHDR and CDR2 SFDVKD. The CDR3 totals 15 residues. CDR3 coding DNA: TGTGCCACCAGTGCCCCCGGGGGGGGGTACAATGAGCAGTTCTTC. It encodes CATSAPGGGYNEQFF.

This clonotype appeared a few times. This chain joins TRBV2 and TRBJ2-5; D remains ambiguous. This CDR3 is 12 amino acids long. The V end was cut by 3 bases, the J end by 1 base, with 3 bases between. Germline assignment: CDR1 SNHLY and CDR2 FYNNEI. CDR3 nucleotide sequence: TGTGCCAGCAGTGATACCCAAGAGACCCAGTACTTC. Its translation is CASSDTQETQYF.

This clonotype was detected only a few times. J is TRBJ2-1 and V is TRBV7-7, with 11 positions matching TRBD2. Germline CDR1 is SSHAT and CDR2 is FNYEAQ (reference sequence). The CDR3 consists of 15 residues. V shed 5 bases, J shed 4 bases, and the junction held 4 bases outside the gene matches. The CDR3 DNA sequence: TGTGCCAGCAGCGACGGGACTAGCGGATACAATGAGCAGTTCTTC. Amino acids: CASSDGTSGYNEQFF. The variable domain in full, with the rest retrieved from reference TRBV7-7 and TRBJ2-1, is GAGVSQSPRYKVTKRGQDVTLRCDPISSHATLYWYQQALGQGPEFLTYFNYEAQPDKSGLPSDRFSAERPEGSISTLTIQRTEQRDSAMYRCASSDGTSGYNEQFFGPGTRLTVL.

The sample holds many counts of this clonotype. The chain couples TRBV29-1 to TRBJ1-4; possibly TRBD1 for D (6 bases). Trimming stripped 4 bases from V and 8 bases from J, with 17 bases between. Germline CDR1 reads SQVTM; CDR2 reads ANQGSEA. The CDR3 spans 14 residues. The CDR3 region is CSVGGAARVEKLFF. The CDR3 DNA sequence: TGCAGCGTTGGGGGGGCAGCCCGGGTCGAAAAACTGTTTTTT.

This clonotype was counted at least ten times. The chain links TRBV12-3 or TRBV12-4 to TRBJ1-2; D not certain. The ends were cut back, 3 bases at V and 8 bases at J, with 13 bases in the middle. The CDR3 runs 13 residues. DNA of the CDR3: TGTGCCAGCAGTTTTAGACTTCGGGAGGGCTACACCTTC. This encodes CASSFRLREGYTF.

This chain connects TRBV20-1 to TRBJ2-2; no definite D call. Germline CDR1 and CDR2: DFQATT and SNEGSKA (reference sequence). This CDR3 region has 15 residues. The V and J ends lost 0 bases and 0 bases respectively, with 8 bases between them. The CDR3 DNA reads as TGCAGTGCTAGAGATTTCCAGCCGAACACCGGGGAGCTGTTTTTT. Its protein is CSARDFQPNTGELFF.

This chain links TRBV20-1 with TRBJ2-7, with D unresolved. V gave up 1 base and J gave up 4 bases, with 11 bases separating them. The CDR3 contains 13 residues. Germline CDR1 is DFQATT and CDR2 is SNEGSKA (reference sequence). The CDR3 loop is CSARGIVGYEQYF. The DNA for the CDR3 is TGCAGTGCTAGAGGGATCGTAGGATACGAGCAGTACTTC.

There are a few counts of this clonotype. The chain couples TRBV7-9 to TRBJ1-1; 8 nucleotides align to TRBD1. There are 15 residues in the CDR3. The germline CDR1 and CDR2 sequences are SEHNR and FQNEAQ (reference sequence). With V trimmed by 5 bases and J by 6 bases, 11 bases remained unmatched. CDR3 in amino acids: CASSPGQGGISEAFF. CDR3 sequence (DNA): TGTGCCAGCAGCCCCGGACAGGGAGGGATCTCTGAAGCTTTCTTT.

The chain is built from TRBV15 and TRBJ2-3, with D uncertain. Trimming left V 1 base short and J 6 bases short, with 5 bases between. From germline, CDR1 is LNHNV and CDR2 YYDKDF (reference sequence). The CDR3 is 12 amino acids. The CDR3 reads CATSRGRDTQYF. The CDR3 region has the DNA TGTGCCACCAGCAGAGGAAGGGATACGCAGTATTTT.

This clonotype was detected only once. The chain combines TRBV3-1 with TRBJ1-5; no clear D. Germline lookup yields CDR1 LGHDT and CDR2 YNNKEL (reference sequence). Trimming cost V 4 bases and J 0 bases, with 10 bases left between them. The CDR3 extends over 15 amino acids. In DNA form, the CDR3 reads TGTGCCAGCAGCCCCACGGTTGATAGCAATCAGCCCCAGCATTTT. Protein: CASSPTVDSNQPQHF.

The chain carries TRBV12-3 or TRBV12-4 and TRBJ1-5; possible D gene TRBD1, 5 bases. Trimming took off 1 base at V and 3 bases at J, with 13 bases between the two ends. The CDR3 contains 16 residues. This chain's CDR3 is CASSLGVGGDNQPQHF. The DNA of the CDR3 is TGTGCCAGCAGTTTAGGGGTGGGAGGGGACAATCAGCCCCAGCATTTT.

This clonotype appeared a few times. DNA of the CDR3: TGCGCCAGCAGCTTGGACGGCGCGACTCGGAATGAGCAGTTCTTC. It translates to CASSLDGATRNEQFF. J is TRBJ2-1 and V is TRBV5-1; D gene ambiguous. The length of the CDR3 is 15 residues. Trimming pared 0 bases from V and 7 bases from J, leaving 14 bases between. Germline V gene data show CDR1 as SGHRS and CDR2 as YFSETQ.

This clonotype appeared many times. The V call is TRBV6-1, the J call TRBJ2-3; 8 nucleotides agree with TRBD2. Germline lookup yields CDR1 MNHNS and CDR2 SASEGT. V shed 5 bases, J shed 4 bases, and the junction held 8 bases outside the gene matches. The length of the CDR3 is 15 residues. This CDR3 is CASSPVTGGPDTQYF. CDR3 DNA sequence: TGTGCCAGCAGTCCCGTAACGGGAGGGCCAGATACGCAGTATTTT.

The sample holds a few counts of this clonotype. This chain connects TRBV19 to TRBJ1-2; 9 bases are shared with TRBD1. The CDR3 consists of 14 residues. Germline lookup yields CDR1 LNHDA and CDR2 SQIVND (reference sequence). Trimming removed 5 bases from V and 8 bases from J; junction bases left unmatched: 9. CDR3: CASSSRTGETGYTF. The CDR3 nucleotides read TGTGCCAGTAGTTCTCGGACAGGGGAAACGGGCTACACCTTC.

The chain is built from TRBV5-1 and TRBJ1-6; D might be TRBD1 (5 bases). Germline-derived CDR1 and CDR2 are SGHRS and YFSETQ. This CDR3 contains 15 residues. V was trimmed by 5 bases and J by 7 bases, leaving 16 bases between them. The DNA of the CDR3 is TGCGCCAGCAGTTCGCAGGGCGTGAGGAATTCACCCCTCCACTTT. Translated, it gives CASSSQGVRNSPLHF. The full variable domain, completed using reference TRBV5-1 and TRBJ1-6, is KAGVTQTPRYLIKTRGQQVTLSCSPISGHRSVSWYQQTPGQGLQFLFEYFSETQRNKGNFPGRFSGRQFSNSRSEMNVSTLELGDSALYLCASSSQGVRNSPLHFGNGTRLTVT.